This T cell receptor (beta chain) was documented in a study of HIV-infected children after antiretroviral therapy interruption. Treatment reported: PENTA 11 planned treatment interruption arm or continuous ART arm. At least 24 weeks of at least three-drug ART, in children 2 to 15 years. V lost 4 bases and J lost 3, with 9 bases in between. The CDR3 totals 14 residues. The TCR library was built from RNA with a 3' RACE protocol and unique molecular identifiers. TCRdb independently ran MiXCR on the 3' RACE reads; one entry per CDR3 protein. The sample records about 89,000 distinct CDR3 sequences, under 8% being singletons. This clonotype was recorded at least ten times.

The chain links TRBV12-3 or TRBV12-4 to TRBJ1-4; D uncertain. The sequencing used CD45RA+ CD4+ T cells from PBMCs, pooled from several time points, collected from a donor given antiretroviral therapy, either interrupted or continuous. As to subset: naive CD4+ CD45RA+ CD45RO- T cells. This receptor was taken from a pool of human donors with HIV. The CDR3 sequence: CASSSRVANEKLFF. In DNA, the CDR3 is TGTGCCAGCAGTTCTCGTGTAGCTAATGAAAAACTGTTTTTT.